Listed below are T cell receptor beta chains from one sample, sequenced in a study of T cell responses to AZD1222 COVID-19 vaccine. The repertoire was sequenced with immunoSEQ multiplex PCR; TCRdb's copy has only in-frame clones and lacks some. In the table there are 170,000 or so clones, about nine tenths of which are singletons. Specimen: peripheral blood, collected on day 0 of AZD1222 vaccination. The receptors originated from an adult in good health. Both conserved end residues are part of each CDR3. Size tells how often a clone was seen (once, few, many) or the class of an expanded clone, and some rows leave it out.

CDR3 protein: CASRRTRNTEAFF
J gene: TRBJ1-1
clone size: -
V gene: TRBV7-2

CDR3 protein: CASSQVALGTITSNQPQHF
J gene: TRBJ1-5
clone size: -
V gene: TRBV4-3

CDR3 protein: CASSLTGRLSDTQYF
J gene: TRBJ2-3
clone size: few
V gene: TRBV7-7

CDR3 protein: CASSGGLGYPNYNEQFF
J gene: TRBJ2-1
clone size: -
V gene: TRBV5-1

CDR3 protein: CASSQPPGQGAGDTEAFF
J gene: TRBJ1-1
clone size: -
V gene: TRBV5-1

CDR3 protein: CASSLAPGQGAFTDTQYF
J gene: TRBJ2-3
clone size: once
V gene: TRBV7-2

CDR3 protein: CASSEQGDSPLHF
J gene: TRBJ1-6
clone size: -
V gene: TRBV6-4

CDR3 protein: CASSQTPGQSNQPQHF
J gene: TRBJ1-5
clone size: -
V gene: TRBV4-1

CDR3 protein: CASSIRRGQLLYSNQPQHF
J gene: TRBJ1-5
clone size: once
V gene: TRBV19

CDR3 protein: CASSLERARNAEAFF
J gene: TRBJ1-1
clone size: -
V gene: TRBV5-1